This T cell receptor (beta chain) was documented in a study of blood T cell repertoires in COVID-19. Across the whole study: Some COVID-19 samples were acute and others convalescent; all came from the United States, Italy and Spain. PBMCs, B-cell-depleted T cells, or T cells were the source of the cDNA or gDNA that made up the material.

Source study methods: Amplification from reference gene primers served as the basis for estimated nucleated cell counts. Data came from immunoSEQ multiplex PCR; TCRdb stores just in-frame clones and leaves some out. For V, J and clone size, that table is used; D and trimming come from the DNA. The top ten hold less than 4.5% of the sample, which has about 140,000 clones, 70% to 85% seen once. Germline CDR1 is SGHAT and CDR2 is FQNNGV. This CDR3 has 14 residues. V was trimmed by 2 bases and J by 1 base, leaving 8 bases between them. The sequenced sample was peripheral blood. This sequence originates from a man between 60 and 70 years old with acute or convalescent COVID-19. V gene TRBV11-2 combines with J gene TRBJ1-1; no definite D call. CDR3 region: CASSLQAPNTEAFF. CDR3 nucleotide sequence: TGTGCCAGCAGCTTACAGGCTCCGAACACTGAAGCTTTCTTT.